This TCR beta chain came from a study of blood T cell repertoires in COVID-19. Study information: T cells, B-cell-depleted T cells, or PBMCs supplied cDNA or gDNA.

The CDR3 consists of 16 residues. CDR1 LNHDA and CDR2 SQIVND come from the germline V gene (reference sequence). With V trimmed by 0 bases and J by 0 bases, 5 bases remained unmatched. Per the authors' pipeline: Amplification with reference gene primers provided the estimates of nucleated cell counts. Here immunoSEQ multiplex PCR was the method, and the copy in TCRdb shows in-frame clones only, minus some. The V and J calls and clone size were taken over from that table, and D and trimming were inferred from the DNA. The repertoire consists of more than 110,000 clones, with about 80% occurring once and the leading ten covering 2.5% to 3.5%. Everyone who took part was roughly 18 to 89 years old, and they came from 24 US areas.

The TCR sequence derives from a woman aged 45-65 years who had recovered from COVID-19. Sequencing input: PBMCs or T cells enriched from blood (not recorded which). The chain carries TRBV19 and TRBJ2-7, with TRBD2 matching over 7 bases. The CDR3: CASSIDWSGDSYEQYF. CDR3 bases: TGTGCCAGTAGTATAGATTGGAGCGGGGACTCCTACGAGCAGTACTTC.